Listed here are 22 T cell receptor beta chains from one sample, sequenced in a study of blood T cell repertoires in COVID-19. Here immunoSEQ multiplex PCR was the method, and the copy in TCRdb shows in-frame clones only, minus some. The profile covers around 150,000 clones, with roughly 80% appearing a single time and 3% to 3.5% taken by the ten largest. Sequenced: PBMCs or T cells enriched from blood (not recorded which). The receptors were gathered from a woman aged 60 to 75 who had recovered from COVID-19.

V is TRBV30 and J is TRBJ2-1; a possible D gene is TRBD1 (6 bases). V was pared by 4 bases and J by 7 bases, with 23 bases between. The CDR3 sequence is 16 residues long. From germline, CDR1 is GTSNPN and CDR2 SVGIG (reference sequence). The CDR3: CAWKNVRGARGNEQFF. As DNA, the CDR3 is TGTGCCTGGAAAAACGTCAGGGGCGCCCGAGGGAATGAGCAGTTCTTC.

This clone was recorded once. The chain combines TRBV30 with TRBJ1-1; D remains unclear. V was trimmed by 2 bases and J by 2 bases, leaving 6 bases between them. The CDR3 spans 12 residues. In germline, CDR1 is GTSNPN, CDR2 SVGIG (reference sequence). The CDR3: CAWSNSNTEAFF. CDR3 coding DNA: TGTGCCTGGAGTAACTCCAACACTGAAGCTTTCTTT.

This clone showed up just once. V and J are TRBV7-2 and TRBJ2-3; 8 bases map to TRBD2. The CDR3 is made up of 19 amino acids. In germline, CDR1 is SGHTA, CDR2 FQGNSA. Losses at the gene ends were 1 base for V and 1 base for J; bases not matched to a gene: 13. This CDR3 reads CASSLGPSGGITGTDTQYF. Here the CDR3 DNA reads TGTGCCAGCAGCTTAGGGCCAAGCGGGGGCATCACTGGCACAGATACGCAGTATTTT.

V usage is TRBV19 and J usage is TRBJ1-4; a weak D match, TRBD1 (6 bases). This CDR3 contains 15 residues. In germline, CDR1 is LNHDA, CDR2 SQIVND (reference sequence). Between the trimmed V and J ends, which lost 11 bases and 2 bases, there was a span of 18 bases. As DNA, the CDR3 is TGTGCCCCCCCGGGGGGCGGGTCGACTAATGAAAAACTGTTTTTT. It yields the protein CAPPGGGSTNEKLFF. Variable domain in full (rest from reference TRBV19 and TRBJ1-4): DGGITQSPKYLFRKEGQNVTLSCEQNLNHDAMYWYRQDPGQGLRLIYYSQIVNDFQKGDIAEGYSVSREKKESFPLTVTSAQKNPTAFYLCAPPGGGSTNEKLFFGSGTQLSVL.

This chain uses TRBV4-1 with TRBJ2-1; 10 bases match TRBD2. The CDR3 is 16 residues long. With V trimmed by 0 bases and J by 6 bases, 5 bases remained unmatched. The germline CDR1 and CDR2 sequences are MGHRA and YSYEKL. DNA for the CDR3: TGCGCCAGCAGCCAAGAAAGCGGGGGGGCCGGCAATGAGCAGTTCTTC. Protein: CASSQESGGAGNEQFF.

V is TRBV9 and J is TRBJ2-1, with TRBD1 matching 11 bases. Losses at the gene ends were 0 bases for V and 7 bases for J; bases not matched to a gene: 3. The CDR3 extends over 15 amino acids. The V gene's germline CDR1 is SGDLS and CDR2 YYNGEE. The CDR3, as DNA: TGTGCCAGCAGCGTAGTTGGGACAGGGGGTAATGAGCAGTTCTTC. Translated: CASSVVGTGGNEQFF.

The sample holds one count of this clone. J is TRBJ1-2 and V is TRBV29-1; D remains unclear. Trimming removed 3 bases at V and 8 bases at J, with 13 bases between. The CDR3 loop spans 12 amino acids. The germline V gene encodes CDR1 SQVTM and CDR2 ANQGSEA. The CDR3 here is CSVEHGIFGYTF. DNA of the CDR3: TGCAGCGTTGAGCACGGGATCTTCGGCTACACCTTC.

This chain links TRBV6-2 or TRBV6-3 with TRBJ2-5; D is perhaps TRBD2 (6 bases). V lost 2 bases and J lost 7, with 14 bases in between. The CDR3 runs 14 residues. Looked up from germline, CDR1 is MNHEY and CDR2 is SVGEGT. The CDR3 region has the DNA TGTGCCAGCAGTTACCCGGACTATGGTGGGACCCAGTACTTC. Protein sequence: CASSYPDYGGTQYF.

This clone showed up just a few times. The V gene is TRBV19, the J gene TRBJ2-6; possibly TRBD1 for D (6 bases). Germline CDR1 and CDR2: LNHDA and SQIVND (reference sequence). The CDR3 is 16 residues long. V was shortened by 3 bases and J by 1 base, with 10 bases between the two germline ends. As DNA, the CDR3 is TGTGCCAGTAGTATCCCAGGGGCGTCTGGGGCCAACGTCCTGACTTTC. It is translated as CASSIPGASGANVLTF.

The gene calls are TRBV6-5 and TRBJ1-2; 9 nucleotides agree with TRBD1. Germline CDR1 and CDR2: MNHEY and SVGAGI. This CDR3 contains 15 residues. The J segment lost 4 bases and the V segment lost 5 bases, leaving 8 bases of the junction unmatched. The CDR3 region is CASSPDRGTGYGYTF. For the CDR3, the DNA is TGTGCCAGCAGTCCCGACAGGGGGACGGGCTATGGCTACACCTTC.

The chain joins TRBV7-8 to TRBJ2-2, with D perhaps TRBD1 (6 bases). The V end was cut by 0 bases, the J end by 4 bases, with 15 bases between. The germline gives CDR1 SGHVS, CDR2 FQNEAQ. This CDR3 region has 17 residues. The DNA for the CDR3 is TGTGCCAGCAGCTTAGCGAACAGGGTGGGTGGCACCGGGGAGCTGTTTTTT. Its protein is CASSLANRVGGTGELFF.

The genes are TRBV5-1 and TRBJ1-1, with TRBD1 as a possible D gene (5 bases). Germline CDR1 SGHRS, CDR2 YFSETQ. This CDR3 has 16 residues. The V end lost 0 bases, the J end lost 0 bases, and 12 bases lay between the germline ends. The CDR3 bases are TGCGCCAGCAGCTTGGAGAAGGGGTATATGAACACTGAAGCTTTCTTT. Translated, it gives CASSLEKGYMNTEAFF.

The chain carries TRBV28 and TRBJ2-6; 12 nucleotides line up with TRBD1. The germline V gene has CDR1 MDHEN and CDR2 SYDVKM. The J segment lost 2 bases and the V segment lost 11 bases, leaving 13 bases of the junction unmatched. The CDR3 contains 18 residues. The CDR3 here is CASPISGQGAPGANVLTF. CDR3 in DNA: TGTGCCTCTCCCATTTCGGGACAGGGGGCACCTGGGGCCAACGTCCTGACTTTC.

The chain joins TRBV24-1 to TRBJ2-7; 7 bases are shared with TRBD1. Losses at the gene ends were 5 bases for V and 4 bases for J; bases not matched to a gene: 7. Looked up from germline, CDR1 is KGHDR and CDR2 is SFDVKD. This CDR3 contains 14 residues. CDR3 in amino acids: CATSAAGGLYEQYF. CDR3 in DNA: TGTGCCACCAGTGCTGCAGGGGGTTTATACGAGCAGTACTTC.

The J gene is TRBJ2-1, the V gene TRBV5-4; 10 positions match TRBD2. Per the germline V gene, CDR1 is SGHNT and CDR2 is YYREEE (reference sequence). V was pared by 4 bases and J by 2 bases, with 6 bases of the junction left unmatched. This CDR3 comprises 16 residues. The CDR3 sequence is CASSPGLAGAYNEQFF. For the CDR3, the DNA is TGTGCCAGCAGCCCAGGGCTAGCGGGGGCCTACAATGAGCAGTTCTTC.

The J gene is TRBJ1-1, the V gene TRBV7-9; 9 bases are a match to TRBD1. The trim removed 4 bases at V and 3 bases at J, leaving 6 bases unmatched. Germline CDR1 SEHNR, CDR2 FQNEAQ (reference sequence). The CDR3 sequence is 15 residues long. The CDR3 sequence is CASSSEQGADTEAFF. The CDR3 DNA reads TGTGCCAGCAGCTCGGAACAGGGGGCGGACACTGAAGCTTTCTTT.

The chain links TRBV5-1 to TRBJ2-7, with TRBD2 matching 11 bases. The trim removed 4 bases at V and 4 bases at J, leaving 10 bases unmatched. The CDR3 spans 16 residues. CDR1 and CDR2 (germline): SGHRS, YFSETQ. The CDR3 sequence: CASSRSSGGLGYEQYF. The CDR3 region has the DNA TGCGCCAGCAGCAGATCTAGCGGGGGGCTCGGGTACGAGCAGTACTTC.

The CDR3 DNA reads as TGTGCCAGCACTATAAAAGGACAGGGGAGTTCACCCCTCCACTTT. Amino acid sequence: CASTIKGQGSSPLHF. The chain employs TRBV6-5 and TRBJ1-6; 9 nucleotides line up with TRBD1. Germline CDR1 reads MNHEY; CDR2 reads SVGAGI. The length of the CDR3 is 15 residues. V lost 7 bases and J lost 9; bases outside the gene matches: 10.

The genes are TRBV7-8 and TRBJ2-3; 10 nucleotides line up with TRBD2. Germline lookup yields CDR1 SGHVS and CDR2 FQNEAQ. V gave up 5 bases and J gave up 4 bases; unmatched junction bases: 12. This CDR3 has 17 amino acids. CDR3 in amino acids: CASSARGLAANADTQYF. The CDR3 DNA is TGTGCCAGCAGCGCAAGAGGACTAGCGGCAAACGCAGATACGCAGTATTTT.

The chain is built from TRBV5-1 and TRBJ1-2; weak D call: TRBD1 (6 bases). The CDR3 is 13 amino acids. V was shortened by 0 bases and J by 8 bases, with 11 bases between the two germline ends. Germline values: CDR1 SGHRS, CDR2 YFSETQ. The CDR3 spells CASSLAGARGYTF. CDR3 DNA: TGCGCCAGCAGCTTGGCAGGGGCCAGAGGCTACACCTTC.

The rearrangement uses TRBV5-8 and TRBJ1-1; D call uncertain. Trimming stripped 2 bases from V and 6 bases from J, with 11 bases between. Germline V gene sequence: CDR1 SGHTS, CDR2 YDEGEE. The CDR3 extends over 13 amino acids. The CDR3 region has the DNA TGTGCCAGCAGCTTACGTTGGGCTTCTGAAGCTTTCTTT. It yields the protein CASSLRWASEAFF.

This clone was seen at least ten times. The chain combines TRBV5-4 with TRBJ1-2, with 7 bases aligning to TRBD1. In germline, CDR1 is SGHNT, CDR2 YYREEE (reference sequence). This CDR3 region has 13 residues. J was trimmed by 6 bases and V by 2 bases; bases with no gene match: 4. The CDR3 DNA reads as TGTGCCAGCAGCTTTCAGGGGGGCGATGGCTACACCTTC. It codes for CASSFQGGDGYTF.